This record looks at one T cell receptor beta chain sequence and its context. Patients at the Seattle site were enrolled during active infection and followed longitudinally. Study processing details: Amplification of reference gene primers was used by the study to estimate nucleated cell counts. Profiling relied on immunoSEQ multiplex PCR, and the TCRdb table lists in-frame clones only, not all of them. V and J calls plus clone size are reproduced from that table; the DNA served to infer D and trimming. This table holds roughly 300,000 clones, about 93% found once. The CDR3 runs to 16 residues. Germline values: CDR1 SEHNR, CDR2 FQNEAQ (reference sequence). Between the trimmed V and J ends, which lost 5 bases and 0 bases, there was a span of 15 bases. These data are taken from a study of blood T cell repertoires in COVID-19. Study information: Spain, Italy and the United States supplied samples that represented acute and convalescent COVID-19. T cells, B-cell-depleted T cells, or PBMCs provided the cDNA or gDNA that served as material.

Sequencing was done on a sample of peripheral blood. V is TRBV7-9 and J is TRBJ2-3, with D possibly TRBD2 on 6 matching bases. This TCR was recovered from a woman under 40 with COVID-19, enrolled during active disease. CDR3 DNA: TGTGCCAGCAGCCACCGGGACTCGTTTAGCACAGATACGCAGTATTTT. Translated: CASSHRDSFSTDTQYF.